This T cell receptor (beta chain) was identified in a study of cytomegalovirus exposure and HLA in healthy donors. Study-wide context: Researchers found that roughly 81% of 350 to 500 genotyped donors fell within the Caucasian-associated ancestry cluster. Findings and limits, study-wide: In a later analysis, compared with equally common non-associated chains, HLA-associated beta chains were more expanded. The investigators catalogued under 200 TCR beta chains as cytomegalovirus-associated.

With respect to this clone: The antigen is undetermined.

CDR3 size: 14 residues. The germline CDR1 and CDR2 sequences are MGHDK and SYGVNS. After removal of 6 bases from V and 4 bases from J, the junction contained 7 bases not matched to a gene. Vbeta (60) and Jbeta (13) primers were used in the PCR. In the study's own analysis: Later, roughly 80 million unique TCR beta chains were counted in an analysis, and approximately 10 million of them were shared. Some clones are missing from TCRdb's copy, which holds only in-frame ones; the method was immunoSEQ multiplex PCR. From that table come the V and J calls and clone size; the DNA was used to work out D and trimming. Among roughly 100,000 clones, approximately 11% were seen once, and the ten largest hold about a sixth.

Sequencing used PBMCs. This clonotype originated in a middle-aged man in good health and CMV-seropositive. The J gene is TRBJ2-5, the V gene TRBV25-1, with 8 bases fitting TRBD2. The CDR3 reads CASRQAGARETQYF. DNA for the CDR3: TGTGCCAGCAGGCAAGCGGGAGCCAGAGAGACCCAGTACTTC. The full variable domain, in which reference TRBV25-1 and TRBJ2-5 provide the parts outside the CDR3, is EADIYQTPRYLVIGTGKKITLECSQTMGHDKMYWYQQDPGMELHLIHYSYGVNSTEKGDLSSESTVSRIRTEHFPLTLESARPSHTSQYLCASRQAGARETQYFGPGTRLLVL.